This T cell receptor (beta chain) comes out of a study of T cells in Graves' hyperthyroidism and ophthalmopathy. General study results and limits: A model of 13 V-J pairs discriminated ophthalmopathy from stable hyperthyroidism.

The investigators amplified TCR beta CDR3 regions from RNA transcripts. A first-round RT-PCR of the TCR CDR3 used the HTBI primer set. TCRdb used MiXCR to reprocess the multiplex PCR reads, holding one entry per CDR3 protein. Of fewer than 400,000 distinct CDR3 sequences detected, about 14% appear once; the ten largest clones hold 25% to 30%. Enrolled ophthalmopathy patients presented with a Clinical Activity Score of at least 3, a NOSPECS grade of at least 4, and disease duration under 3 months. This clonotype was picked up a small number of times. The antigen is not known. This receptor was identified in a man between 45 and 60 years old with Graves' ophthalmopathy. Sequencing input: blood.

The chain's CDR3 is CASRDGLGETQYF. The CDR3 region has the DNA TGCGCCAGCCGGGACGGGCTGGGAGAGACCCAGTACTTC. The chain combines TRBV5-1 with TRBJ2-5; D may be TRBD1 or TRBD2 (5 bases each). This CDR3 has 13 residues. Per germline, CDR1 SGHRS and CDR2 YFSETQ. V dropped 7 bases and J dropped 4 bases, with 14 bases sitting between them.